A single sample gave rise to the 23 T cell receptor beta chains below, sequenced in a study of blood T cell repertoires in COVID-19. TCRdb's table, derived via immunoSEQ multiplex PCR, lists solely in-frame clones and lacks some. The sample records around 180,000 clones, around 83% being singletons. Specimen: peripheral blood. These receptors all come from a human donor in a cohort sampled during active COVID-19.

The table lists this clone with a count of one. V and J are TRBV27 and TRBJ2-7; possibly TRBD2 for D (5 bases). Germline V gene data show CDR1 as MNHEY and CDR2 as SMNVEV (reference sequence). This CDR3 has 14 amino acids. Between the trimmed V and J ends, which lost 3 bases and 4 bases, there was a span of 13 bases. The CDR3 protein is CASSLEARRYEQYF. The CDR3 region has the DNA TGTGCCAGCAGTTTGGAGGCGCGTAGGTACGAGCAGTACTTC.

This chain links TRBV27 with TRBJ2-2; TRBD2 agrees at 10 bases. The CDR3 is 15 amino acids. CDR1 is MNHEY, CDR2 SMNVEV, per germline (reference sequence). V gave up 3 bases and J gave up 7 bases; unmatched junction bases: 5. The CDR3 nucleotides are TGTGCCAGCAGTTTCAGCGGGAGGGGGATCGGGGAGCTGTTTTTT. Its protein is CASSFSGRGIGELFF.

This CDR3 reads CATSRDPTGGPEKLFF. The CDR3 DNA sequence: TGTGCCACCAGCAGAGACCCGACAGGGGGGCCTGAAAAACTGTTTTTT. This chain joins TRBV15 and TRBJ1-4, with 9 bases matching TRBD1. Germline CDR1 is LNHNV and CDR2 is YYDKDF (reference sequence). The CDR3 totals 16 residues. Trimming removed 0 bases from V and 7 bases from J; junction bases left unmatched: 6.

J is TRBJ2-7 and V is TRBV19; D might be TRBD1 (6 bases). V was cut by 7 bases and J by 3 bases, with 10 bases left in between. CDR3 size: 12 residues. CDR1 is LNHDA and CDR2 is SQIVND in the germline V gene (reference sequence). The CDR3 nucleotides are TGTGCCAGTACAGGGGAACGCTACGAGCAGTACTTC. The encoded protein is CASTGERYEQYF.

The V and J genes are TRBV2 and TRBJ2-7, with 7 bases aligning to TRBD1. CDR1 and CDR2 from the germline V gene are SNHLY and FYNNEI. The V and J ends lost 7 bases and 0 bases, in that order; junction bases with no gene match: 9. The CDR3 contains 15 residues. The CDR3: CASTAQQGSSYEQYF. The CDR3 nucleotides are TGTGCCAGCACCGCTCAACAGGGGAGCTCCTACGAGCAGTACTTC.

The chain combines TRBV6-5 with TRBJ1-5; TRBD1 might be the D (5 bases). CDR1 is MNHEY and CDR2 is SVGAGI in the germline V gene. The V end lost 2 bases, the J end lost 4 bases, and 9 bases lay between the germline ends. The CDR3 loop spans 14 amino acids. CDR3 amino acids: CASSYRGLNQPQHF. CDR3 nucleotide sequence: TGTGCCAGCAGTTACAGGGGTCTAAATCAGCCCCAGCATTTT.

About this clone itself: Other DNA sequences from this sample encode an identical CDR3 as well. As DNA, the CDR3 is TGTGCCAGCAGTGAAGGGGCGGGCTACACCTTC. Residues: CASSEGAGYTF. The chain combines TRBV2 with TRBJ1-2; D is undetermined. CDR3 size: 11 residues. Trimming stripped 1 base from V and 8 bases from J, with 5 bases between. From germline, CDR1 is SNHLY and CDR2 FYNNEI.

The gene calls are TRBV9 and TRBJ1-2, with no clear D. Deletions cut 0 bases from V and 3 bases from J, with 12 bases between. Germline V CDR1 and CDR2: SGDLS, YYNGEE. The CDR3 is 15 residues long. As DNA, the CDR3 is TGTGCCAGCAGCGTAGGAGGGCCAGCAGACTATGGCTACACCTTC. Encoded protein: CASSVGGPADYGYTF. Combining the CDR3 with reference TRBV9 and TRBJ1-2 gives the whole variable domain DSGVTQTPKHLITATGQRVTLRCSPRSGDLSVYWYQQSLDQGLQFLIQYYNGEERAKGNILERFSAQQFPDLHSELNLSSLELGDSALYFCASSVGGPADYGYTFGSGTRLTVV.

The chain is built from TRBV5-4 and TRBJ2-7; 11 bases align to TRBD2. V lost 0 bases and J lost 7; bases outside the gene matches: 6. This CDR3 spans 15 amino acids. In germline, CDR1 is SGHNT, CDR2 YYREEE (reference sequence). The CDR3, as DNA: TGTGCCAGCAGCTTGGTAGGTCTAGCGGGAGGAGAGCAGTACTTC. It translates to CASSLVGLAGGEQYF.

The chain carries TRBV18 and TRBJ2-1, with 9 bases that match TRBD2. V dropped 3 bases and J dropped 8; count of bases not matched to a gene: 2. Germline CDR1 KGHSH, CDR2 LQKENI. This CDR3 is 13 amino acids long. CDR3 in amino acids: CASSPGTSYEQFF. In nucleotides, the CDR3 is TGTGCCAGCTCACCCGGGACTAGCTATGAGCAGTTCTTC. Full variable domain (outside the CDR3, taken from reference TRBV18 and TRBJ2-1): NAGVMQNPRHLVRRRGQEARLRCSPMKGHSHVYWYRQLPEEGLKFMVYLQKENIIDESGMPKERFSAEFPKEGPSILRIQQVVRGDSAAYFCASSPGTSYEQFFGPGTRLTVL.

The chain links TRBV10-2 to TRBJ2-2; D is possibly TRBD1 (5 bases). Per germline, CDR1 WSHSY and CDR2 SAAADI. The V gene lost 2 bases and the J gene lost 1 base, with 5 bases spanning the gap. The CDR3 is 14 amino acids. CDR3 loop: CASSEGQNTGELFF. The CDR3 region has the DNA TGCGCCAGCAGTGAGGGACAGAACACCGGGGAGCTGTTTTTT.

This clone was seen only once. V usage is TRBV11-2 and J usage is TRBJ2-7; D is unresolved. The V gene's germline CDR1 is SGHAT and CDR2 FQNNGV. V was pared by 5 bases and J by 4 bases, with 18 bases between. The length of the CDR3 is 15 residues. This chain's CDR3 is CASSVAPGFPYEQYF. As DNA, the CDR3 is TGTGCCAGCAGCGTGGCCCCGGGTTTTCCTTACGAGCAGTACTTC.

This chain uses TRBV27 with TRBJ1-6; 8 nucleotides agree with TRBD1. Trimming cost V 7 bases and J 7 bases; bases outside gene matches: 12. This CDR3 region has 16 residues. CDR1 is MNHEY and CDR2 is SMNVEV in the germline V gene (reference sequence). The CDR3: CASTSVTGGFNSPLHF. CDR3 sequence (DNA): TGTGCCAGCACCTCCGTAACAGGGGGATTCAATTCACCCCTCCACTTT.

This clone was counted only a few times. The chain's CDR3 is CASSPDRGVEQYF. CDR3 nucleotide sequence: TGTGCCAGCTCACCCGACAGGGGGGTCGAGCAGTACTTC. V usage is TRBV18 and J usage is TRBJ2-7, with 9 bases fitting TRBD1. CDR1 and CDR2 (germline): KGHSH, LQKENI. There are 13 residues in the CDR3. J lost 6 bases, V lost 3 bases, and 3 bases had no gene match.

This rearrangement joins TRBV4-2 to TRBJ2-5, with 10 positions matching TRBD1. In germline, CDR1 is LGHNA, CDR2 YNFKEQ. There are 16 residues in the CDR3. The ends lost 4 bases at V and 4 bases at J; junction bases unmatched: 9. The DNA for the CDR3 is TGTGCCAGCAGCCCACTTGGACAGGGGGAGGGAGAGACCCAGTACTTC. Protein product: CASSPLGQGEGETQYF.

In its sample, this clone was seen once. CDR3 nucleotide sequence: TGTGCCACCATGGGGACAGCGCTTGGAGAAAGGTACACCTTC. Translation: CATMGTALGERYTF. The chain combines TRBV19 with TRBJ1-2; 7 nucleotides match TRBD1. This CDR3 has 14 amino acids. Trimming took 10 bases from V and 11 from J; bases not matched to a gene: 19. In germline, CDR1 is LNHDA, CDR2 SQIVND (reference sequence).

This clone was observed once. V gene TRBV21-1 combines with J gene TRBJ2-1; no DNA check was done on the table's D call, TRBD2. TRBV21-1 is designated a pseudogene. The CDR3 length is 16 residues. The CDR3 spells CASSKAPLEPYNEQFF. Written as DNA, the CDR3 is TGTGCCAGCAGCAAAGCGCCTCTAGAGCCATACAATGAGCAGTTCTTC.

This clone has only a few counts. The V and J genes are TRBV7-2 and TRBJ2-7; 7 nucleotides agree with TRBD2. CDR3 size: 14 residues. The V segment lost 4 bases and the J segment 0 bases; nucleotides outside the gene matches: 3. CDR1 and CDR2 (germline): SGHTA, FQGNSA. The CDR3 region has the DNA TGTGCCAGCAGCTCCGGACTAGACTCCTACGAGCAGTACTTC. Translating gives CASSSGLDSYEQYF.

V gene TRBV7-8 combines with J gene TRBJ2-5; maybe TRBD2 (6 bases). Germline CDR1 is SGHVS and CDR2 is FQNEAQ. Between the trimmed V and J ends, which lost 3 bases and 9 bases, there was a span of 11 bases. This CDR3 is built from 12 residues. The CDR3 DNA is TGTGCCAGCAGCTTTCCGGAGGGAGCCCAGTACTTC. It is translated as CASSFPEGAQYF.

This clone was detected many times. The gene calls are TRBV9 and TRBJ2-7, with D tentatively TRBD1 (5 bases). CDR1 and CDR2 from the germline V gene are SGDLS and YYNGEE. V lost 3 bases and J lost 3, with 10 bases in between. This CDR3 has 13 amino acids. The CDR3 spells CASSDDRFYEQYF. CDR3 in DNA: TGTGCCAGCAGCGACGACAGATTCTACGAGCAGTACTTC.

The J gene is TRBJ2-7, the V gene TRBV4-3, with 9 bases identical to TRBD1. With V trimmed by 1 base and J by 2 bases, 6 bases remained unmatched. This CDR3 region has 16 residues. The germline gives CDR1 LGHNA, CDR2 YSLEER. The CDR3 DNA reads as TGCGCCAGCAGCCAAGGGGGGGGACAGGGCCCCTACGAGCAGTACTTC. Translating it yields CASSQGGGQGPYEQYF.

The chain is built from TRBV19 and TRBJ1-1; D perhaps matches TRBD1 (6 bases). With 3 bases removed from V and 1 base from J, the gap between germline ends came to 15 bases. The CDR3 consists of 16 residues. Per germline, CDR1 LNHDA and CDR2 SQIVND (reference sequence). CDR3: CASSILQGHGNTEAFF. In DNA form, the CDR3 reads TGTGCCAGTAGTATTCTGCAGGGGCATGGGAACACTGAAGCTTTCTTT.

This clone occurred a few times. The CDR3 region is CASSYTGGLGTGFNQPQHF. The DNA for the CDR3 is TGTGCCAGCAGTTACACGGGAGGTCTCGGGACAGGGTTCAATCAGCCCCAGCATTTT. J is TRBJ1-5 and V is TRBV6-2 or TRBV6-3; 9 bases are shared with TRBD1. Unmatched junction bases numbered 14, after V lost 2 bases and J lost 3 bases. CDR1 is MNHEY, CDR2 SVGEGT, per germline. The CDR3 spans 19 residues.